One and the same sample provided the 20 T cell receptor beta chains below, sequenced in a study of T cell repertoires in cytomegalovirus infection. MiXCR was run by TCRdb on the reads, yielding one entry per CDR3 protein. In the table there are about 400,000 distinct CDR3 sequences, around 18% of which are singletons. Material: PBMCs. The receptors here all came from a human donor in good health (CMV status not recorded). Some clones in this sample may be carry-over from other donors' samples.

This clonotype was detected a few times. The chain links TRBV20-1 to TRBJ1-2, with a tentative D call TRBD1 (6 bases). This CDR3 has 14 amino acids. The germline V and J ends were trimmed by 4 bases and 0 bases, with 12 bases remaining between them. CDR1 is DFQATT, CDR2 SNEGSKA, per germline (reference sequence). This CDR3 reads CSANREFTNYGYTF. As DNA, the CDR3 is TGCAGTGCTAACAGGGAATTTACTAACTATGGCTACACCTTC.

This clonotype was counted between two and nine times. V and J are TRBV5-5 and TRBJ1-2; TRBD1 agrees at 9 bases. Germline values: CDR1 SGHKS, CDR2 YYEKEE (reference sequence). Germline trimming cut 2 bases from V and 2 bases from J; bases unmatched to any gene: 1. The CDR3 has 14 residues. The CDR3 protein is CASSFGQGNYGYTF. In DNA, the CDR3 is TGTGCCAGCAGCTTCGGACAGGGGAACTATGGCTACACCTTC.

The genes are TRBV20-1 and TRBJ2-7; D gene uncertain. Germline assignment: CDR1 DFQATT and CDR2 SNEGSKA (reference sequence). The ends were cut back, 4 bases at V and 4 bases at J, with 11 bases in the middle. The CDR3 covers 12 residues. The CDR3 DNA reads as TGCAGTGCTACGTCAGGCATTTACGAGCAGTACTTC. It encodes CSATSGIYEQYF.

This clonotype has only a few counts. The gene calls are TRBV20-1 and TRBJ2-7; possible D gene TRBD2, 5 bases. CDR3 length: 11 amino acids. V was clipped by 3 bases and J by 7 bases, with 10 bases between them. CDR1 and CDR2 (germline): DFQATT, SNEGSKA (reference sequence). In DNA form, the CDR3 reads TGCAGTGCTAGTTGGGAGTTGGAGCAGTACTTC. Amino acids: CSASWELEQYF.

The table lists this clonotype with a few counts. This sequence joins TRBV20-1 and TRBJ2-7; possibly TRBD2 for D (5 bases). The V gene's germline CDR1 is DFQATT and CDR2 SNEGSKA (reference sequence). The CDR3 runs to 11 residues. The V gene lost 5 bases and the J gene lost 2 bases, with 7 bases spanning the gap. DNA for the CDR3: TGCAGTGCTCAGAGGGCCTACGAGCAGTACTTC. It specifies CSAQRAYEQYF.

This chain uses TRBV7-2 with TRBJ2-3, with 7 bases aligning to TRBD2. CDR3 size: 14 residues. V lost 5 bases to trimming and J lost 4 bases; unmatched junction nucleotides: 6. In germline, CDR1 is SGHTA, CDR2 FQGNSA. The CDR3 loop is CASSPHAGADTQYF. In nucleotides, the CDR3 is TGTGCCAGCAGCCCCCACGCGGGGGCAGATACGCAGTATTTT. The full variable domain, completed using reference TRBV7-2 and TRBJ2-3, is GAGVSQSPSNKVTEKGKDVELRCDPISGHTALYWYRQSLGQGLEFLIYFQGNSAPDKSGLPSDRFSAERTGGSVSTLTIQRTQQEDSAVYLCASSPHAGADTQYFGPGTRLTVL.

This clonotype was counted ten times or more. This chain joins TRBV28 and TRBJ1-4; D might be TRBD1 (5 bases). This CDR3 contains 15 residues. The ends were cut back, 6 bases at V and 2 bases at J, with 13 bases in the middle. Germline loops: CDR1 MDHEN, CDR2 SYDVKM. The CDR3: CASRPLGGTNEKLFF. The DNA of the CDR3 is TGTGCCAGCAGACCTCTGGGGGGGACTAATGAAAAACTGTTTTTT.

This rearrangement joins TRBV6-5 to TRBJ1-1; perhaps TRBD1 as D (6 bases). Germline CDR1 MNHEY, CDR2 SVGAGI. This CDR3 is 12 amino acids long. V shed 0 bases and J shed 7 bases, with 6 bases lying between them. Here the CDR3 reads CASSYSTGEAFF. As DNA, the CDR3 is TGTGCCAGCAGTTACTCGACAGGTGAAGCTTTCTTT.

This clonotype showed up just a few times. The rearrangement uses TRBV6-1 and TRBJ1-1; D call uncertain. Germline V gene sequence: CDR1 MNHNS, CDR2 SASEGT. Between the trimmed V and J ends, which lost 0 bases and 4 bases, there was a span of 9 bases. This CDR3 has 14 residues. The CDR3 reads CASSEARMRTEAFF. The CDR3 coding sequence is TGTGCCAGCAGTGAAGCGAGGATGCGCACTGAAGCTTTCTTT.

There are many counts of this clonotype. The chain combines TRBV7-2 with TRBJ1-1; 7 bases are shared with TRBD1. The CDR3 totals 14 residues. The germline gives CDR1 SGHTA, CDR2 FQGNSA. V shed 5 bases and J 7 bases; nucleotides not matched to a gene: 10. The CDR3 DNA reads as TGTGCCAGCAGCCAGGGACAGTGGCTGGGTGAAGCTTTCTTT. Its translation is CASSQGQWLGEAFF.

V is TRBV5-1 and J is TRBJ2-5; no definite D call. The CDR3 totals 15 residues. V lost 0 bases and J lost 5, with 14 bases in between. Germline CDR1 is SGHRS and CDR2 is YFSETQ. The CDR3 loop reads CASSLGELNRETQYF. The CDR3 coding sequence is TGCGCCAGCAGCTTGGGAGAACTTAATAGGGAGACCCAGTACTTC.

Many counts were recorded for this clonotype. The chain recombines TRBV7-6 with TRBJ2-7, with TRBD2 as a possible D gene (6 bases). This CDR3 is 13 amino acids long. V lost 5 bases and J 6 bases, leaving 14 bases between the germline ends. Germline-derived CDR1 and CDR2 are SGHVS and FNYEAQ. The CDR3 here is CASSPGGGFEQYF. CDR3 coding DNA: TGTGCCAGCAGCCCGGGTGGAGGGTTCGAGCAGTACTTC.

This clonotype appeared a single time. This chain joins TRBV3-1 and TRBJ1-5; D not resolved. Trimming shortened V by 3 bases and J by 5 bases, and 11 bases separated the two germline ends. The CDR3 runs 14 residues. The V gene's germline CDR1 is LGHDT and CDR2 YNNKEL (reference sequence). CDR3 bases: TGTGCCAGCAGCCACGCCCTCGGCCATCAGCCCCAGCATTTT. It is translated as CASSHALGHQPQHF.

This clonotype occurred a few times. The chain joins TRBV4-1 to TRBJ2-5; 10 bases line up with TRBD2. With V trimmed by 2 bases and J by 5 bases, 8 bases remained unmatched. In germline, CDR1 is MGHRA, CDR2 YSYEKL. There are 16 residues in the CDR3. In DNA form, the CDR3 reads TGCGCCAGCAGCCAAACGCTAGCGGGAGTTCGTGAGACCCAGTACTTC. It is translated as CASSQTLAGVRETQYF.

The J gene is TRBJ2-7, the V gene TRBV4-1, with D maybe TRBD1 (5 bases). The germline gives CDR1 MGHRA, CDR2 YSYEKL. Trimming took off 1 base at V and 2 bases at J, with 15 bases between the two ends. The CDR3 extends over 16 amino acids. Here the CDR3 reads CASSQGSHRTTYEQYF. CDR3 in DNA: TGCGCCAGCAGCCAAGGGAGTCACAGGACCACCTACGAGCAGTACTTC.

This clonotype was counted at least ten times. V usage is TRBV7-2 and J usage is TRBJ2-3; TRBD2 matches at 14 bases. The junction had 5 bases not matched to a gene; V was cut back by 5 bases and J by 4 bases. This CDR3 has 16 residues. Germline V lookup: CDR1 SGHTA, CDR2 FQGNSA. The chain's CDR3 is CASSQGLAGGSDTQYF. CDR3 DNA sequence: TGTGCCAGCAGCCAAGGACTAGCGGGAGGATCAGATACGCAGTATTTT. The variable domain in full, completed from reference TRBV7-2 and TRBJ2-3, reads GAGVSQSPSNKVTEKGKDVELRCDPISGHTALYWYRQSLGQGLEFLIYFQGNSAPDKSGLPSDRFSAERTGGSVSTLTIQRTQQEDSAVYLCASSQGLAGGSDTQYFGPGTRLTVL.

The sample holds a few counts of this clonotype. This rearrangement joins TRBV7-6 to TRBJ1-3, with unresolved D. Germline CDR1 SGHVS, CDR2 FNYEAQ. The CDR3 spans 13 residues. V was clipped by 5 bases and J by 4 bases, with 9 bases between them. CDR3 residues: CASSVLRGNTIYF. CDR3 nucleotides: TGTGCCAGCAGCGTCCTGCGGGGAAACACCATATATTTT.

This clonotype occurred a few times. This sequence joins TRBV20-1 and TRBJ2-7; 9 positions match TRBD2. Germline-derived CDR1 and CDR2 are DFQATT and SNEGSKA (reference sequence). J gave up 2 bases and V 3 bases, and 5 bases lay outside the gene matches. This CDR3 contains 14 residues. The CDR3 DNA reads as TGCAGTGCTAGTCCGCTAGCGGGGCCCTACGAGCAGTACTTC. This sequence encodes CSASPLAGPYEQYF.

This clonotype occurred many times. This chain connects TRBV2 to TRBJ1-1; D is perhaps TRBD1 (6 bases). This CDR3 spans 13 amino acids. V was pared by 5 bases and J by 5 bases, with 12 bases between. Germline lookup yields CDR1 SNHLY and CDR2 FYNNEI. CDR3: CASSRTQGTEAFF. CDR3 nucleotide sequence: TGTGCCAGCAGTAGGACCCAGGGGACTGAAGCTTTCTTT.

The genes are TRBV6-2 or TRBV6-3 and TRBJ2-5; 7 bases map to TRBD2. The CDR3 consists of 14 residues. The ends lost 0 bases at V and 4 bases at J; junction bases unmatched: 2. Per germline, CDR1 MNHEY and CDR2 SVGEGT. CDR3 loop: CASSYSRLAETQYF. The CDR3 DNA reads TGTGCCAGCAGTTACTCGAGACTAGCAGAGACCCAGTACTTC.